This TCR beta chain was recovered during a study of blood T cell repertoires in COVID-19. At the level of the study: Samples taken during acute and convalescent COVID-19 were collected in the United States, Italy and Spain.

Participant age was roughly 18 to 95 years, and participants resided in roughly 25 US areas. Assignment of participants to cohorts was predicated upon participant-reported clinical history. This clone has only a few counts. CDR1 is SGHKS and CDR2 is YYEKEE in the germline V gene (reference sequence). V was cut by 3 bases and J by 2 bases, with 15 bases left in between. The CDR3 contains 16 residues. Authors' data handling: Reference gene primer amplification yielded estimated nucleated cell counts. The data were produced by immunoSEQ multiplex PCR, yet TCRdb's version contains in-frame clones alone and is incomplete. Clonal size and the V and J genes are those of that table, whereas D and trimming came from the DNA. The repertoire consists of under 200,000 clones, with 86% occurring once and the leading ten covering 4.5% to 7%.

This sequence joins TRBV5-5 and TRBJ1-3, with D perhaps TRBD1 (5 bases). The material sequenced was PBMCs or T cells enriched from blood (not recorded which). The TCR originated in a man aged 35-49 years with acute COVID-19. The CDR3 DNA follows: TGTGCCAGCAGCTCCGTCGGGGGGACTACTGGAAACACCATATATTTT. This codes for CASSSVGGTTGNTIYF. The whole variable domain, filled in from reference TRBV5-5 and TRBJ1-3, reads DAGVTQSPTHLIKTRGQQVTLRCSPISGHKSVSWYQQVLGQGPQFIFQYYEKEERGRGNFPDRFSARQFPNYSSELNVNALLLGDSALYLCASSSVGGTTGNTIYFGEGSWLTVV.